This T cell receptor beta chain was retrieved from a study of blood T cell repertoires in COVID-19. Study at large: Nucleic acid was either cDNA or gDNA, and it came from T cells, B-cell-depleted T cells, or PBMCs.

The CDR3 length is 15 residues. The repertoire was sequenced with immunoSEQ multiplex PCR; TCRdb's copy has only in-frame clones and lacks some. The sample records about 180,000 clones, around 85% being singletons. The chain employs TRBV7-5 and TRBJ1-5; whether TRBD1, the table's D call, matches the DNA was not checked. TRBV7-5 is reported as a pseudogene. The sample was peripheral blood. The sequence came from an elderly woman with acute or convalescent COVID-19. The CDR3 DNA reads as TGTGCCAGAAGCTTGAGGGGGAGTCCCAATCAGCCCCAGCATTTT. Its protein product is CARSLRGSPNQPQHF.